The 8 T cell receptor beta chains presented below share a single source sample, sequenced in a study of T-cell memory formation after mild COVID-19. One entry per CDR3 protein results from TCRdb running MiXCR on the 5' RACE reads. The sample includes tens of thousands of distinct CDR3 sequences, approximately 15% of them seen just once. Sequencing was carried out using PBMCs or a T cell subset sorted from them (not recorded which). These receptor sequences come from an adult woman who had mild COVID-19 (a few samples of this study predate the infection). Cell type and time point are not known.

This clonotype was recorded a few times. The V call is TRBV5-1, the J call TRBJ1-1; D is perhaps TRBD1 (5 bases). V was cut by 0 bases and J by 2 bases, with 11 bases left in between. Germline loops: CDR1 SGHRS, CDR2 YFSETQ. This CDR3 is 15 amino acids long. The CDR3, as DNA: TGCGCCAGCAGCTTGGGCCAGGGAAGAAACACTGAAGCTTTCTTT. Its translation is CASSLGQGRNTEAFF. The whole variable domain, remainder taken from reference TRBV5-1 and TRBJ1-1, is KAGVTQTPRYLIKTRGQQVTLSCSPISGHRSVSWYQQTPGQGLQFLFEYFSETQRNKGNFPGRFSGRQFSNSRSEMNVSTLELGDSALYLCASSLGQGRNTEAFFGQGTRLTVV.

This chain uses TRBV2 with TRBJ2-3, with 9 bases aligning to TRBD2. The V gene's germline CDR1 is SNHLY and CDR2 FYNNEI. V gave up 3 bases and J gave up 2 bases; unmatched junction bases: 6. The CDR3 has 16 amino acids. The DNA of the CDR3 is TGTGCCAGCAGTGAGATGCGGGGGGGATCCACAGATACGCAGTATTTT. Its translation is CASSEMRGGSTDTQYF.

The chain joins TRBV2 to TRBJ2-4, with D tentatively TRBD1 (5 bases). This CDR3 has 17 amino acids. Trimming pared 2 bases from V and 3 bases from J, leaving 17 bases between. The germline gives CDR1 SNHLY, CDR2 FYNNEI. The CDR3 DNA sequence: TGTGCCAGCAGTGAAAGGCAGGGTGTTATATACAAAAACATTCAGTACTTC. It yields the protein CASSERQGVIYKNIQYF.

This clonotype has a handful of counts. CDR3 sequence (DNA): TGTGCCAGCAGCAAAGGTTCGGCTCCTTACGAGCAGTACTTC. As protein: CASSKGSAPYEQYF. V usage is TRBV9 and J usage is TRBJ2-7, with D uncertain. V shed 4 bases and J shed 4 bases, with 15 bases lying between them. The germline V gene encodes CDR1 SGDLS and CDR2 YYNGEE. The CDR3 length is 14 residues. The full variable domain, rest sourced from reference TRBV9 and TRBJ2-7, is DSGVTQTPKHLITATGQRVTLRCSPRSGDLSVYWYQQSLDQGLQFLIQYYNGEERAKGNILERFSAQQFPDLHSELNLSSLELGDSALYFCASSKGSAPYEQYFGPGTRLTVT.

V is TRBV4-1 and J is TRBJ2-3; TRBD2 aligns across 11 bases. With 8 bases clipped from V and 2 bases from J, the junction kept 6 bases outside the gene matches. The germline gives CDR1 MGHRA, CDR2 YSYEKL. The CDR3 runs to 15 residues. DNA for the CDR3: TGCGCCAGCGGATTACTAGCGGGGGTCACAGATACGCAGTATTTT. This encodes CASGLLAGVTDTQYF.

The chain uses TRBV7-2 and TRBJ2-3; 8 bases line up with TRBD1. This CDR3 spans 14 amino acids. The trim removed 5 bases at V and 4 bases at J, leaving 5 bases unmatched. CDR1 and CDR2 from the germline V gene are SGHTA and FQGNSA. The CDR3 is CASSLIQGADTQYF. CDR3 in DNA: TGTGCCAGCAGCCTCATACAGGGGGCAGATACGCAGTATTTT.

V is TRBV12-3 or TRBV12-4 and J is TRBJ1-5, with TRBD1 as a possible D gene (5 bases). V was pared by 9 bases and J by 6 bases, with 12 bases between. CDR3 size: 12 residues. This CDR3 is CASLKGTQPQHF. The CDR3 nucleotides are TGTGCCAGTTTGAAGGGGACTCAGCCCCAGCATTTT.

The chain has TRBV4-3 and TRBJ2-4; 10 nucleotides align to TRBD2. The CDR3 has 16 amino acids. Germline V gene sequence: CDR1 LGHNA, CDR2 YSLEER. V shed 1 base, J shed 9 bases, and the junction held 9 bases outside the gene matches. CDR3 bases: TGCGCCAGCAGCCAAGGGTCTAGCGGGAGAGAAGGCATTCAGTACTTC. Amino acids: CASSQGSSGREGIQYF.